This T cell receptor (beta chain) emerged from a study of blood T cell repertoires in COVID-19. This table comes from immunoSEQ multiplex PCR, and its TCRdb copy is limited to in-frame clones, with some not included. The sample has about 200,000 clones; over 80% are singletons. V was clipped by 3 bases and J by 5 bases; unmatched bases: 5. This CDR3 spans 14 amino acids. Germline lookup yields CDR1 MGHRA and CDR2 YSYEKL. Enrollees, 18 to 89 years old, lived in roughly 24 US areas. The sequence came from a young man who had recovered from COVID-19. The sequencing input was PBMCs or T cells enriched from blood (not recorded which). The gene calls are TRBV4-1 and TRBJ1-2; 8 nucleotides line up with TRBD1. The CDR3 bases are TGCGCCAGCAGCCAGTGGACAGGGTCGTATGGCTACACCTTC. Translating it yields CASSQWTGSYGYTF.